This T cell receptor beta chain is from a study of radiotherapy plus CTLA-4 blockade in lung cancer. This CDR3 region has 13 residues. J lost 4 bases, V lost 6 bases, and 6 bases had no gene match. CDR1 SQVTM and CDR2 ANQGSEA come from the germline V gene. TCRdb keeps only in-frame clones here, not all; method: immunoSEQ multiplex PCR. The profile covers tens of thousands of clones, with around nine tenths appearing a single time and 40% to 45% taken by the ten largest. The specimen comprised peripheral blood, sampled from a patient treated with radiotherapy plus ipilimumab. The chain couples TRBV29-1 to TRBJ1-1, with 9 bases that match TRBD1. This TCR was sampled from a human donor with non-small cell lung cancer that progressed on radiotherapy plus ipilimumab. CDR3 sequence: CSVGTGILTEAFF. For the CDR3, the DNA is TGCAGCGTAGGGACAGGGATCCTCACTGAAGCTTTCTTT.